Many counts were recorded for the clone carrying this TCR beta chain. Its antigen is not known. Germline assignment: CDR1 SGHTA and CDR2 FQGNSA. V shed 5 bases and J 3 bases; nucleotides not matched to a gene: 5. The CDR3 covers 15 residues. One entry per CDR3 protein, called by TCRdb with MiXCR from the reads. The data hold around 800,000 distinct CDR3 sequences, with approximately 32% observed a single time. The sample belongs to a study of T cell repertoires in cytomegalovirus infection. Study-wide background: Recently identified HLA-C-restricted CMV epitopes were used, and well-studied HLA-B-restricted CMV epitopes were used as well. CMV infection together with matching HLA type was indicated by public TCR beta signatures. Findings of the study overall: The ex vivo response was dominated by HLA-C-restricted CMV-specific TCR beta clonotypes. Using cumulative public TCR beta family frequency, the authors identified those who carried CMV together with the relevant HLA.

This TCR derives from a human donor in good health (CMV status not recorded). Some clones in this sample may be carry-over from other donors' samples. Sequencing was performed on cultured CD8+ T cells from PBMCs, taken from culture after CMV antigen stimulation. The chain couples TRBV7-2 to TRBJ2-3, with TRBD2 matching 10 bases. The CDR3 region has the DNA TGTGCCAGCAGCCCTAGCGGGGGAAGGACAGATACGCAGTATTTT. Residues: CASSPSGGRTDTQYF.